This paragraph covers one T cell receptor (beta chain) sequence. The specificity of this receptor is unknown. No qualities accompany the bases; no much larger clone lies one base away. Each donor gave one peripheral blood draw, roughly 0.12 L on average, collected into heparinised tubes. Using a panel that included CD45RO, CCR7, CD25, CD127, CD95 and CD27, naive, central memory, regulatory and stem cell-like memory CD4+ T cells were sorted on a BD FACSAria II. All sorted populations exceeded 95% purity. PBMCs were isolated immediately by Lymphoprep density gradient centrifugation and stained directly without culture. Samples were stained and sorted in pairs, with one healthy donor and one patient per experiment, so that batch effects were minimized. The entire isolated RNA was reverse transcribed using the High Capacity cDNA Reverse Transcription Kit, and thus expressed TCRB transcripts were sequenced. Stem cell-like memory T cell samples underwent survey-depth immunoSEQ sequencing, averaging approximately 920,000 total reads per sample. Sorted cells were lysed in RLT buffer, and RNA was extracted using DNase-treated RNeasy Micro or Mini kits according to cell number. To prevent cross-contamination, each cell subset was processed individually, whereas patient and healthy donor samples were processed jointly. TCRB sequences were amplified from cDNA with the immunoSEQ multiplex PCR, producing 87-bp fragments spanning the CDR3 region. The amplicons were sequenced using the Illumina HiSeq platform. For the original study's pipeline: PCR bias was computationally corrected using synthetic template baselines, reads within Hamming distance 2 were collapsed, and singletons that could not be merged were discarded. Reads were aligned against IMGT to assign V, D and J genes, CDR3 length and insertions or deletions at six rearrangement sites. Within each subset, clonotype counts were normalized to the number of sorted cells before true diversity and Gini coefficients were calculated with the tcR R package. The overlap coefficient, calculated on TCRB nucleotide sequences, was used to measure repertoire sharing. The table comes from immuneACCESS by way of TCRdb, which keeps in-frame sequences with V and J called. Part of the clones is missing from these tables; in studies checked, under half for an unresolved V gene and the rest for unknown reasons. V, J and clone size are taken as reported in that table, and D and trimming were inferred from the DNA itself. This sample gives about 15,000 clones in total; 55% to 70% of them show up just once. The leading ten clones occupy about 0.57% of the sample.

The data were obtained in a study of beta chain features in type 1 diabetes (dated by TCRdb to 2017 to 2018). At the level of the whole study: Mean age, gender distribution, total cell number and subset yield did not differ between patients and healthy donors. Across all samples, approximately 100 million sorted cells were examined, and cell number per subset correlated strongly with RNA yield. The study compared the TCRB repertoires of sorted circulating CD4+ T cell subsets in recently diagnosed type 1 diabetes patients with those in matched healthy donors. Regulatory and stem cell-like memory subsets were obtained from only 8 patients and roughly eight healthy donors, while naive and central memory subsets were obtained from all 28 donors. Study-wide conclusions, independent of this receptor: Naive, central memory and regulatory TCRB repertoires appeared to be more alike among patients than among healthy donors. In all four CD4+ subsets, TCRB CDR3 length was moderately but significantly shorter in type 1 diabetes patients. Sequencing cDNA rather than genomic DNA could over-represent highly expressing activated cells, although activation and CD3 levels did not differ between groups. Fewer insertions and more nucleotide deletions at VDJ recombination sites were observed in patients with type 1 diabetes, implying thymic rearrangement abnormalities. PCR might favor shorter templates, but patient and control samples were amplified and corrected together, so any skew would affect both groups equally. Only small numbers of individuals were included in the HLA sub-analyses, which left unresolved whether HLA type had any influence on TCRB rearrangement.

Looking up the germline V gene yields CDR1 KGHSH and CDR2 LQKENI. Inclusive of the bounding cysteine and phenylalanine, the CDR3 is 16 residues long. Only CDR3 DNA remains: 48 bases, in frame from the first base. Relative to germline, V is 6 bases shorter and J is 0 bases shorter, with 15 bases between their ends. The source of this sequence is a woman between 18 and 30 years old with type 1 diabetes. The chain links TRBV18 with TRBJ1-5, with an unclear D gene assignment. Sequenced: stem cell memory CD4+ T cells from blood. This specimen's cell subset or site label, interpreted: stem cell-like memory CD4+ T cells. The nucleotide sequence reads TGTGCCAGCTCCCCCGGAGTGAGTTATAGCAATCAGCCCCAGCATTTT. It is translated as CASSPGVSYSNQPQHF.